This passage covers 2 T cell receptor beta chains from one sample sequenced in a study of high-grade serous ovarian cancer treatment subgroups. The tumor samples were collected prior to definitive surgery or chemotherapy. This table comes from immunoSEQ multiplex PCR, and its TCRdb copy is limited to in-frame clones, with some not included. The sample lists 18,000 or so clones; roughly 80% were seen once. Sequenced: tumor tissue. The receptors were gathered from a human donor with high-grade serous ovarian cancer.

The chain has TRBV10-3 and TRBJ1-2, with 9 bases lining up with TRBD1. V was clipped by 3 bases and J by 8 bases; unmatched bases: 10. From germline, CDR1 is ENHRY and CDR2 SYGVKD. CDR3 length: 15 amino acids. CDR3: CAISDRDRALAGYTF. DNA for the CDR3: TGTGCCATCAGTGATCGGGACAGGGCCCTGGCGGGCTACACCTTC.

J is TRBJ2-6 and V is TRBV7-8, with 9 positions matching TRBD2. The length of the CDR3 is 20 residues. V shed 0 bases, J shed 4 bases, and the junction held 13 bases outside the gene matches. Germline V lookup: CDR1 SGHVS, CDR2 FQNEAQ. The CDR3 sequence: CASSLAQPAGGSGGANVLTF. The CDR3 DNA reads TGTGCCAGCAGCTTAGCGCAACCAGCGGGAGGCTCTGGCGGGGCCAACGTCCTGACTTTC. Complete variable domain (other parts from reference TRBV7-8 and TRBJ2-6): GAGVSQSPRYKVAKRGQDVALRCDPISGHVSLFWYQQALGQGPEFLTYFQNEAQLDKSGLPSDRFFAERPEGSVSTLKIQRTQQEDSAVYLCASSLAQPAGGSGGANVLTFGAGSRLTVL.